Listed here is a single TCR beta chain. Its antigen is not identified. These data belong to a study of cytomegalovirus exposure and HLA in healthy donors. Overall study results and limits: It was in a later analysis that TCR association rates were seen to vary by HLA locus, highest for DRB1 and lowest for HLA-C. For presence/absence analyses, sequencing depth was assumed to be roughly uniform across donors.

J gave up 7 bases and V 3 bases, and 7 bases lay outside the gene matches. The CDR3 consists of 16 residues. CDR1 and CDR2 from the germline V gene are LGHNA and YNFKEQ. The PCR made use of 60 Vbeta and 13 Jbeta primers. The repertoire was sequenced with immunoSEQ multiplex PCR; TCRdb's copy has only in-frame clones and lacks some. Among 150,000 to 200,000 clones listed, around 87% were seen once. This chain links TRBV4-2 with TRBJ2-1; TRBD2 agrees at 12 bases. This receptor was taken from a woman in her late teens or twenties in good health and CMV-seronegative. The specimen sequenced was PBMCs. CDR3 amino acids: CASSHQTSGSINEQFF. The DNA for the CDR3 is TGTGCCAGCAGCCATCAGACTAGCGGGAGTATAAATGAGCAGTTCTTC.